This passage covers 20 T cell receptor beta chains from one sample sequenced in a study of CD4 T cells in relation to SARS-CoV-2 and coronaviruses. Which antigens these TCRs recognize remains unknown. Assay used: immunoSEQ multiplex PCR; TCRdb lists only in-frame clones, some missing. The top ten hold 20% to 25% of the sample, which has 27,000 or so clones, around 67% seen once. CD4+ T cells from unexposed donors were obtained before the COVID-19 pandemic (2011-2018). After roughly ten days of culture, CD4+ T cells were isolated. Specimen: CD4+ T cells from PBMCs, cultured in vitro. The receptor set was obtained from a human donor in good health.

The gene calls are TRBV19 and TRBJ1-2, with TRBD1 matching 9 bases. The CDR3 length is 17 residues. Germline V gene data show CDR1 as LNHDA and CDR2 as SQIVND (reference sequence). The V and J ends lost 7 bases and 5 bases, in that order; junction bases with no gene match: 17. The CDR3 sequence is CASNNTPRDREFYGYTF. Written as DNA, the CDR3 is TGTGCCAGTAATAACACCCCCCGGGACAGGGAGTTTTATGGCTACACCTTC.

The gene calls are TRBV4-3 and TRBJ1-1; 10 bases are shared with TRBD1. The J segment lost 4 bases and the V segment lost 3 bases, leaving 5 bases of the junction unmatched. The CDR3 has 15 residues. Germline CDR1 is LGHNA and CDR2 is YSLEER. The CDR3, as DNA: TGCGCCAGCAGCCACCGGGACAGGGGTGGCACTGAAGCTTTCTTT. Its protein is CASSHRDRGGTEAFF.

This clone was seen more than once but under ten times. The chain couples TRBV30 to TRBJ1-5; D not certain. The CDR3 has 12 amino acids. V lost 3 bases and J lost 2, with 5 bases in between. Germline V lookup: CDR1 GTSNPN, CDR2 SVGIG (reference sequence). In DNA, the CDR3 is TGTGCCTGGAGAGCCGGCAATCAGCCCCAGCATTTT. Residues: CAWRAGNQPQHF.

This sequence joins TRBV4-1 and TRBJ1-1, with unresolved D. Per germline, CDR1 MGHRA and CDR2 YSYEKL. V was shortened by 6 bases and J by 1 base, with 18 bases between the two germline ends. The length of the CDR3 is 16 residues. The CDR3: CASRNQVVRANTEAFF. CDR3 nucleotide sequence: TGCGCCAGCAGAAACCAAGTAGTGCGGGCGAACACTGAAGCTTTCTTT.

V and J are TRBV4-3 and TRBJ1-2, with D hard to call. This CDR3 contains 15 residues. Trimming left V 4 bases short and J 5 bases short, with 17 bases between. Germline-derived CDR1 and CDR2 are LGHNA and YSLEER. The DNA of the CDR3 is TGCGCCAGCAGCCCAAGACACGCGGCCCCATATGGCTACACCTTC. Protein sequence: CASSPRHAAPYGYTF.

This clone was picked up a small number of times. V and J are TRBV19 and TRBJ1-1; D remains ambiguous. The germline V and J ends were trimmed by 6 bases and 5 bases, with 19 bases remaining between them. Germline V gene lookup returns CDR1 LNHDA and CDR2 SQIVND (reference sequence). This CDR3 has 15 residues. CDR3 sequence (DNA): TGTGCCAGTAGGAATGGCGGGGATTACGGAACTGAAGCTTTCTTT. It codes for CASRNGGDYGTEAFF.

CDR3 bases: TGTGCCAGCAGCTTAGCGCCTCTAGCGGGAGGGTACAATGAGCAGTTCTTC. Its translation: CASSLAPLAGGYNEQFF. The genes are TRBV7-6 and TRBJ2-1, with 12 bases lining up with TRBD2. Losses at the gene ends were 0 bases for V and 4 bases for J; bases not matched to a gene: 4. Germline CDR1 reads SGHVS; CDR2 reads FNYEAQ. This CDR3 has 17 residues.

The V and J genes are TRBV5-1 and TRBJ1-2; 8 bases map to TRBD1. CDR1 SGHRS and CDR2 YFSETQ come from the germline V gene. V lost 0 bases to trimming and J lost 3 bases; unmatched junction nucleotides: 4. The CDR3 runs 15 residues. CDR3 DNA sequence: TGCGCCAGCAGCTTGGCCGGACAGGGAGACTATGGCTACACCTTC. It encodes CASSLAGQGDYGYTF.

This chain uses TRBV6-5 with TRBJ2-1, with TRBD2 as a possible D gene (6 bases). The CDR3 spans 16 residues. V was clipped by 0 bases and J by 5 bases, with 14 bases between them. Germline CDR1 and CDR2: MNHEY and SVGAGI. The CDR3 sequence: CASSYSMRDVNNEQFF. The CDR3 region has the DNA TGTGCCAGCAGTTACTCGATGCGGGATGTAAACAATGAGCAGTTCTTC.

The chain couples TRBV5-1 to TRBJ2-5; D gene unclear. Germline V CDR1 and CDR2: SGHRS, YFSETQ. V was cut by 0 bases and J by 4 bases, with 7 bases left in between. CDR3 length: 13 residues. CDR3 loop: CASSLGQVETQYF. The CDR3 DNA reads as TGCGCCAGCAGCTTGGGTCAGGTAGAGACCCAGTACTTC. The full variable domain, rest sourced from reference TRBV5-1 and TRBJ2-5, is KAGVTQTPRYLIKTRGQQVTLSCSPISGHRSVSWYQQTPGQGLQFLFEYFSETQRNKGNFPGRFSGRQFSNSRSEMNVSTLELGDSALYLCASSLGQVETQYFGPGTRLLVL.

This clone has just a few counts. J is TRBJ1-3 and V is TRBV20-1, with a possible D match to TRBD1 (6 bases). The ends were cut back, 3 bases at V and 4 bases at J, with 22 bases in the middle. This CDR3 is built from 17 residues. CDR1 and CDR2 (germline): DFQATT, SNEGSKA (reference sequence). The CDR3 spells CSASPGAGVAWGNTIYF. CDR3 sequence (DNA): TGCAGTGCTAGTCCGGGGGCAGGGGTCGCATGGGGAAACACCATATATTTT.

The chain recombines TRBV5-6 with TRBJ2-2; TRBD2 is a possible D gene (5 bases). Trimming took off 2 bases at V and 1 base at J, with 18 bases between the two ends. The germline V gene encodes CDR1 SGHDT and CDR2 YYEEEE. CDR3 length: 18 residues. CDR3 in DNA: TGTGCCAGCAGCTTCCGGAGGTTTCTAGGGCAGAACACCGGGGAGCTGTTTTTT. Protein: CASSFRRFLGQNTGELFF. Together with reference TRBV5-6 and TRBJ2-2, the CDR3 gives the full variable domain: DAGVTQSPTHLIKTRGQQVTLRCSPKSGHDTVSWYQQALGQGPQFIFQYYEEEERQRGNFPDRFSGHQFPNYSSELNVNALLLGDSALYLCASSFRRFLGQNTGELFFGEGSRLTVL.

The J gene is TRBJ1-3, the V gene TRBV11-2; D is undetermined. The CDR3 has 14 amino acids. CDR1 is SGHAT, CDR2 FQNNGV, per germline. V lost 1 base and J 2 bases, leaving 6 bases between the germline ends. The CDR3 protein is CASSLGLAGNTIYF. Written as DNA, the CDR3 is TGTGCCAGCAGCTTAGGTCTCGCTGGAAACACCATATATTTT. The full variable domain, with the rest looked up from reference TRBV11-2 and TRBJ1-3, is EAGVAQSPRYKIIEKRQSVAFWCNPISGHATLYWYQQILGQGPKLLIQFQNNGVVDDSQLPKDRFSAERLKGVDSTLKIQPAKLEDSAVYLCASSLGLAGNTIYFGEGSWLTVV.

This clone was seen a handful of times. The chain links TRBV4-1 to TRBJ2-7; the D gene is possibly TRBD1 (6 bases). This CDR3 has 17 amino acids. With 1 base removed from V and 1 base from J, the gap between germline ends came to 17 bases. Germline V CDR1 and CDR2: MGHRA, YSYEKL. The CDR3 loop is CASSQGRARTVSYEQYF. DNA for the CDR3: TGCGCCAGCAGCCAAGGACGGGCTAGGACAGTTTCCTACGAGCAGTACTTC.

This sequence joins TRBV5-4 and TRBJ2-2; D assignment may be TRBD1 or TRBD2 (5 bases each). The germline gives CDR1 SGHNT, CDR2 YYREEE (reference sequence). This CDR3 is built from 18 residues. V was pared by 4 bases and J by 1 base, with 20 bases between. The CDR3 DNA is TGTGCCAGCAGCCCGGAGATGGGGACCCAAAAGAACACCGGGGAGCTGTTTTTT. It encodes CASSPEMGTQKNTGELFF.

This clone came up a few times. The CDR3 nucleotides read TGTGCCAGCTCCTTTCAGGGGGGAGAGACCCAGTACTTC. This encodes CASSFQGGETQYF. The chain couples TRBV9 to TRBJ2-5, with a weak D call TRBD1 (7 bases). The CDR3 covers 13 residues. Trimming took 7 bases from V and 4 from J, leaving 14 bases between them. Germline V gene data show CDR1 as SGDLS and CDR2 as YYNGEE.

The chain uses TRBV5-3 and TRBJ2-5, with D tentatively TRBD1 or TRBD2 (7 bases each). TRBV5-3 is given ORF status, its function remaining uncertain. The CDR3 totals 16 residues. V lost 4 bases, J lost 4 bases, and 20 bases lay in between. The CDR3 nucleotides are TGTGCCAGAAGCCATCAGGGGGGGGGCGAGGGAGAGACCCAGTACTTC. It translates to CARSHQGGGEGETQYF.

This rearrangement joins TRBV29-1 to TRBJ2-2; D is perhaps TRBD1 or TRBD2 (5 bases each). This CDR3 has 14 amino acids. V shed 6 bases and J shed 5 bases, with 16 bases lying between them. The germline CDR1 and CDR2 sequences are SQVTM and ANQGSEA. The CDR3 DNA follows: TGCAGCGTACCCCCGGGACGTATGACCGGGGAGCTGTTTTTT. It specifies CSVPPGRMTGELFF.

This clone was counted only a few times. The chain couples TRBV12-5 to TRBJ2-1, with D possibly matching TRBD1 (6 bases). This CDR3 is built from 17 residues. Germline V gives CDR1 LGHNT, CDR2 FRNRAP. Trimming shortened V by 1 base and J by 1 base, and 14 bases separated the two germline ends. The DNA of the CDR3 is TGTGCTAGTGGTTTGGGAAGGGACACAGCATCCTACAATGAGCAGTTCTTC. Protein: CASGLGRDTASYNEQFF. The complete variable domain, with remaining parts taken from reference TRBV12-5 and TRBJ2-1, reads DARVTQTPRHKVTEMGQEVTMRCQPILGHNTVFWYRQTMMQGLELLAYFRNRAPLDDSGMPKDRFSAEMPDATLATLKIQPSEPRDSAVYFCASGLGRDTASYNEQFFGPGTRLTVL.

V usage is TRBV5-1 and J usage is TRBJ2-2; D perhaps matches TRBD2 (5 bases). The CDR3 is made up of 15 amino acids. Trimming took off 1 base at V and 1 base at J, with 8 bases between the two ends. CDR1 SGHRS and CDR2 YFSETQ come from the germline V gene. The CDR3: CASSLIEGNTGELFF. DNA for the CDR3: TGCGCCAGCAGCTTGATTGAGGGGAACACCGGGGAGCTGTTTTTT. The entire variable domain, with the rest obtained from reference TRBV5-1 and TRBJ2-2, is as follows: KAGVTQTPRYLIKTRGQQVTLSCSPISGHRSVSWYQQTPGQGLQFLFEYFSETQRNKGNFPGRFSGRQFSNSRSEMNVSTLELGDSALYLCASSLIEGNTGELFFGEGSRLTVL.